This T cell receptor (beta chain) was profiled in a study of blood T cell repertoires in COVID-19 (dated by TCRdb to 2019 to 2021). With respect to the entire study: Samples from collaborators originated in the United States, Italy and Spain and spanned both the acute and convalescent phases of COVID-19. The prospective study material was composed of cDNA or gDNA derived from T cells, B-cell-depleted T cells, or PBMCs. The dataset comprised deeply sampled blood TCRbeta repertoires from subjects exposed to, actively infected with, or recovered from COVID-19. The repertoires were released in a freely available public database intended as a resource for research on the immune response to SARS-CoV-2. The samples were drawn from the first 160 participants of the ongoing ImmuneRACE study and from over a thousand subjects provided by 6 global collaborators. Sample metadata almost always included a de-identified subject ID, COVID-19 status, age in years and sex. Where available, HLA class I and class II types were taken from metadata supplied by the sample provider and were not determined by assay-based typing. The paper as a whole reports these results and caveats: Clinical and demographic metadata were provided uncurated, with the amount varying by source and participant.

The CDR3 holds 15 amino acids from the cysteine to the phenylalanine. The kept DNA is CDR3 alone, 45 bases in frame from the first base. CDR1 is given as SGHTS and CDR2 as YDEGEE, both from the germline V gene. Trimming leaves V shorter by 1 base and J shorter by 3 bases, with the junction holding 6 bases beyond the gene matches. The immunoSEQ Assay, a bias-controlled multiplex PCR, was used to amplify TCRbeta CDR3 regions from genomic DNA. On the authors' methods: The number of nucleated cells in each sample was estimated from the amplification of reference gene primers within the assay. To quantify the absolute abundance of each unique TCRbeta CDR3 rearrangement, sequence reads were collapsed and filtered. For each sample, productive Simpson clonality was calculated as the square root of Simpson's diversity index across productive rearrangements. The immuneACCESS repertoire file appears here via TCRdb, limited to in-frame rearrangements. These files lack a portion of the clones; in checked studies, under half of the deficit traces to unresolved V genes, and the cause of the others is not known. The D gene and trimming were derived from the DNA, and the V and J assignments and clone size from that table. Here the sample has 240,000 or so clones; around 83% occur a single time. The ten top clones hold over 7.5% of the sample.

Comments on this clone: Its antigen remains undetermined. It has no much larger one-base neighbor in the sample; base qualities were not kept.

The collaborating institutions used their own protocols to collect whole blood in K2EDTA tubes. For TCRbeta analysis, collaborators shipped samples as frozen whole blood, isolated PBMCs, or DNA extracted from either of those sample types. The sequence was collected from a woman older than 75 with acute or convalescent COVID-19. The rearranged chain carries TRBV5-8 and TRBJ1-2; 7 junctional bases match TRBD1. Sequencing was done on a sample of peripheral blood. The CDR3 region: CASSLRDSRDYGYTF. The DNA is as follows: TGTGCCAGCAGCTTGCGGGACAGCAGGGACTATGGCTACACCTTC.